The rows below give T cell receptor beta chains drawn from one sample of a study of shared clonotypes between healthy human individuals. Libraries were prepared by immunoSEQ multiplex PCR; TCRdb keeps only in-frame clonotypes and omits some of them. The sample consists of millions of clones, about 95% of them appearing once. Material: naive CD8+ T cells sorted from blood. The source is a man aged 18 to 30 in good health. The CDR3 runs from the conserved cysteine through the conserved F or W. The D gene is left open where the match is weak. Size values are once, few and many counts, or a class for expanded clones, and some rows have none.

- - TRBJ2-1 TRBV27 CASSLVILSSYNEQFF TGTGCCAGCAGTTTGGTCATCCTGAGCTCCTACAATGAGCAGTTCTTC
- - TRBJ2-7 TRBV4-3 CASSETETYEQYF TGCGCCAGCAGCGAGACAGAAACCTACGAGCAGTACTTC
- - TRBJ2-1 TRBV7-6 CASSLDGQTYNEQFF TGTGCCAGCAGCTTAGACGGACAGACCTACAATGAGCAGTTCTTC
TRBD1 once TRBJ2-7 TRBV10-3 CAISDAYLDRGDEQYF TGTGCCATCAGTGACGCTTACCTGGACAGGGGGGACGAGCAGTACTTC
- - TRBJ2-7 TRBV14 CASSPFGGTDEQYF TGTGCCAGCAGCCCTTTCGGGGGCACCGACGAGCAGTACTTC
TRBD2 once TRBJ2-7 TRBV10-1 CASSEFGRGIEQYF TGCGCCAGCAGTGAGTTCGGGAGGGGAATCGAGCAGTACTTC
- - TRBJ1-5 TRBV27 CASTAPGHAGDQPQHF TGTGCCAGCACCGCACCCGGACATGCGGGGGATCAGCCCCAGCATTTT
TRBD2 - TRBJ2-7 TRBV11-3 CASSLNLAGGSEQYF TGTGCCAGCAGCTTAAATTTGGCGGGAGGGAGCGAGCAGTACTTC
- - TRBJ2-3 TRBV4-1 CASSHAIAEPDTQYF TGCGCCAGCAGCCACGCAATAGCGGAGCCAGATACGCAGTATTTT
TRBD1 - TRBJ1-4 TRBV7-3 CASSLRDRGEKLFF TGTGCCAGCAGCCTCCGGGACAGGGGCGAAAAACTGTTTTTT
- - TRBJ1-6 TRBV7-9 CASSFPAVKGRESPLHF TGTGCCAGCAGCTTTCCGGCTGTTAAGGGCCGGGAATCACCCCTCCACTTT
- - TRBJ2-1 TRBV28 CASSLFYGAEDPSYNEQFF TGTGCCAGCAGTTTATTTTACGGAGCGGAGGACCCCTCCTACAATGAGCAGTTCTTC
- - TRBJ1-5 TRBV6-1 CASSEAPGRNQPQHF TGTGCCAGCAGTGAAGCGCCCGGACGCAATCAGCCCCAGCATTTT
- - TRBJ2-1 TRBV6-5 CASTPDGSSYNEQFF TGTGCCAGCACCCCGGACGGAAGCTCCTACAATGAGCAGTTCTTC
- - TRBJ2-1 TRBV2 CASSEGAGVLLEQFF TGTGCCAGCAGTGAAGGGGCAGGGGTCCTGCTGGAGCAGTTCTTC
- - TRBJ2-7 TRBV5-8 CASIAERESYEQYF TGTGCCAGCATCGCGGAGAGGGAATCCTACGAGCAGTACTTC
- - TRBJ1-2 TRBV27 CASSSYSYGYTF TGTGCCAGCAGTTCATACAGTTATGGCTACACCTTC
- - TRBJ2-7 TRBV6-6 CASRDGTYEQYF TGTGCCAGCAGAGACGGAACCTACGAGCAGTACTTC
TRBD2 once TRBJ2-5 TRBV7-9 CASSLTTSGLQETQYF TGTGCCAGCAGCCTGACGACTAGCGGGCTGCAAGAGACCCAGTACTTC
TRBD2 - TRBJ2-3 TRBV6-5 CASSQRAGITDTQYF TGTGCCAGCAGTCAAAGAGCGGGGATCACAGATACGCAGTATTTT
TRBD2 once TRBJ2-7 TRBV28 CASSTGTSGTYEQYF TGTGCCAGCAGCACCGGGACTAGCGGGACCTACGAGCAGTACTTC
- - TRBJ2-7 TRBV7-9 CASSLDQGVHEQYF TGTGCCAGCAGCTTAGATCAGGGAGTCCACGAGCAGTACTTC
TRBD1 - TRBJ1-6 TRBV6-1 CASSEEAGQRINSPLHF TGTGCCAGCAGTGAAGAAGCGGGACAGCGGATCAATTCACCCCTCCACTTT
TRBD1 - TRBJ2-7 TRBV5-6 CASSEDRGWVEQYF TGTGCCAGCAGCGAGGACAGGGGATGGGTCGAGCAGTACTTC
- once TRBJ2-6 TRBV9 CASSVEVGRIAPSGANVLTF TGTGCCAGCAGCGTAGAGGTGGGACGGATTGCCCCCTCTGGGGCCAACGTCCTGACTTTC